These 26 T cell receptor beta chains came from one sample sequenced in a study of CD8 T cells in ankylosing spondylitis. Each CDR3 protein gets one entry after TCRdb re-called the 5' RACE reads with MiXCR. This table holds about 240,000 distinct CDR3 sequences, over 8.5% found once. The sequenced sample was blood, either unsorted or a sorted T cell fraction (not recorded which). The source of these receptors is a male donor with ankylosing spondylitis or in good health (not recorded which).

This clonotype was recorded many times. The CDR3 bases are TGCAGTGCTAGAAGGGACAGCAAGGATGAGCAGTTCTTC. Its protein product is CSARRDSKDEQFF. The chain links TRBV20-1 to TRBJ2-1; 7 bases line up with TRBD1. The CDR3 spans 13 residues. V lost 2 bases to trimming and J lost 8 bases; unmatched junction nucleotides: 6. The germline gives CDR1 DFQATT, CDR2 SNEGSKA (reference sequence).

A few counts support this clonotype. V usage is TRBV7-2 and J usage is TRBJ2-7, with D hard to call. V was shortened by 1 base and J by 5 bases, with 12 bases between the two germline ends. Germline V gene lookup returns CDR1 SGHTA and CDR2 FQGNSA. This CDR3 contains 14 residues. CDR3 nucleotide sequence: TGTGCCAGCAGCTTAGTCCCGGGCAGCCACGAGCAGTACTTC. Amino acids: CASSLVPGSHEQYF.

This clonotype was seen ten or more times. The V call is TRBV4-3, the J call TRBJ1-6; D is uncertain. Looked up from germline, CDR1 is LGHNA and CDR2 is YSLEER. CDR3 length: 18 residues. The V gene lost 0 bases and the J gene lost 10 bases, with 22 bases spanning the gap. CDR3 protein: CASSQERMTGSSKSPLHF. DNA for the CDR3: TGCGCCAGCAGCCAAGAAAGAATGACGGGGAGTTCGAAATCACCCCTCCACTTT.

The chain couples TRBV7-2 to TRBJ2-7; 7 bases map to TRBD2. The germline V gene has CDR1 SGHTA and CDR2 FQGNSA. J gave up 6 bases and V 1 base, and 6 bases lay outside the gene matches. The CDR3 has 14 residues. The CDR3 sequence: CASSLVQRDSEQYF. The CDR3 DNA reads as TGTGCCAGCAGCTTAGTCCAGCGGGACTCCGAGCAGTACTTC.

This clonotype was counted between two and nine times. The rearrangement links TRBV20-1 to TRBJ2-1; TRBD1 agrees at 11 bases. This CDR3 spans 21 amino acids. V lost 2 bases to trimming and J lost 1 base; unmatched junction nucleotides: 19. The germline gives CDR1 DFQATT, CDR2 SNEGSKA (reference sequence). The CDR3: CSARTPLRDRGTPGSYNEQFF. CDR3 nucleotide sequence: TGCAGTGCTAGAACCCCGCTCCGGGACAGGGGGACCCCAGGGTCCTACAATGAGCAGTTCTTC.

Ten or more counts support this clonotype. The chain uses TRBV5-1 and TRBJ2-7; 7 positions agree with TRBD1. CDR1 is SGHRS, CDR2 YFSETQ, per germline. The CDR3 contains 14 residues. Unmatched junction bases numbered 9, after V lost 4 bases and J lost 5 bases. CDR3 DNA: TGCGCCAGCAGCCATATAAGGACAGGAAACGAGCAGTACTTC. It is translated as CASSHIRTGNEQYF.

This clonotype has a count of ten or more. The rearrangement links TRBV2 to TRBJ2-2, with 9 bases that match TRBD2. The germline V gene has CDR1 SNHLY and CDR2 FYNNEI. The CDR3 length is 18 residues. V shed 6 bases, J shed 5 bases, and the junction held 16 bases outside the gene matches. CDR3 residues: CASSFPNFGTSLTGELFF. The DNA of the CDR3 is TGTGCCAGCAGCTTCCCGAATTTCGGGACTAGCCTTACCGGGGAGCTGTTTTTT.

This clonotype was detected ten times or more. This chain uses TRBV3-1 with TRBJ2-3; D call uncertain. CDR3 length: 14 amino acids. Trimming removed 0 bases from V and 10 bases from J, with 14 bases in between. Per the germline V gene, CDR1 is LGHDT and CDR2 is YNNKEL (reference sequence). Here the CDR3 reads CASSQDGPIQAQYF. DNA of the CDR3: TGTGCCAGCAGCCAAGACGGTCCCATCCAGGCGCAGTATTTT.

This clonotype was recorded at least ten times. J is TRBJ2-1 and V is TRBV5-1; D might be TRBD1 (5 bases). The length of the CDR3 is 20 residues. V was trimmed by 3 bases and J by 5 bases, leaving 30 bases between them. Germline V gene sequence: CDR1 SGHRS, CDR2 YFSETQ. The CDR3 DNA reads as TGCGCCAGCAGCTACCCGTCAATGACCGGCCAGGGTATCAGCAACAATGAGCAGTTCTTC. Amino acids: CASSYPSMTGQGISNNEQFF.

The CDR3 protein is CATSSGVTGELFF. The CDR3 nucleotides read TGTGCCACCAGTAGCGGGGTCACCGGGGAGCTGTTTTTT. The chain uses TRBV24-1 and TRBJ2-2; 7 bases agree with TRBD2. The V gene end was trimmed by 6 bases and the J gene end by 4 bases; junction bases not matched to a gene: 1. Per germline, CDR1 KGHDR and CDR2 SFDVKD. The CDR3 totals 13 residues.

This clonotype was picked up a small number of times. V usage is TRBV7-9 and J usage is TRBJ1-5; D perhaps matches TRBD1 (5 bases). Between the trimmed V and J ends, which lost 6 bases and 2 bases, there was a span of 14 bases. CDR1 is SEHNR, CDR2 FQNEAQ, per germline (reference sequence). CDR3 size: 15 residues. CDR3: CASSSTVGGNQPQHF. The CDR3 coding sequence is TGTGCCAGCAGTTCCACCGTAGGGGGCAATCAGCCCCAGCATTTT.

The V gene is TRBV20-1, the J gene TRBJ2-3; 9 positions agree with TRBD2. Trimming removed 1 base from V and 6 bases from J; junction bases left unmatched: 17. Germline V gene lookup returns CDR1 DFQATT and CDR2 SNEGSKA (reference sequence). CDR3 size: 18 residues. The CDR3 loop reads CSARALRGAGGPPDTQYF. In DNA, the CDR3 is TGCAGTGCTAGAGCCCTCCGGGGAGCGGGGGGTCCCCCGGATACGCAGTATTTT.

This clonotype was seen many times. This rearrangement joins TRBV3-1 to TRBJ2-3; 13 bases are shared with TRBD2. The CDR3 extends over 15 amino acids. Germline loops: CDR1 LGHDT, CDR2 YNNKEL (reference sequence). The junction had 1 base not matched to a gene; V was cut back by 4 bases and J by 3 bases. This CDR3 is CASSPGLAGTDTQYF. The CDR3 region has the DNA TGTGCCAGCAGCCCGGGACTAGCGGGGACAGATACGCAGTATTTT.

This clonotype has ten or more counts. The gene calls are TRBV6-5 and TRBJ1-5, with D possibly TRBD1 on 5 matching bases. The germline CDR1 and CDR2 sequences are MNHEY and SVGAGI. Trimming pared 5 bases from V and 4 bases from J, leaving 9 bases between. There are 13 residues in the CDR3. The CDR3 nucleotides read TGTGCCAGCAGTCTACAGGAGAATCAGCCCCAGCATTTT. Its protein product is CASSLQENQPQHF.

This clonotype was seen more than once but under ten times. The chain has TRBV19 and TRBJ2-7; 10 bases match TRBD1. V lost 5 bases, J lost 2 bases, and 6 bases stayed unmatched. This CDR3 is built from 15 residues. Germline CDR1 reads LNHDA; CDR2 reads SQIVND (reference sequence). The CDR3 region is CASSLSGQGAYEQYF. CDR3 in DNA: TGTGCCAGTAGTCTTTCCGGACAGGGGGCCTACGAGCAGTACTTC. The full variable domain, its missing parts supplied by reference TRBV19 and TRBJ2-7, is DGGITQSPKYLFRKEGQNVTLSCEQNLNHDAMYWYRQDPGQGLRLIYYSQIVNDFQKGDIAEGYSVSREKKESFPLTVTSAQKNPTAFYLCASSLSGQGAYEQYFGPGTRLTVT.

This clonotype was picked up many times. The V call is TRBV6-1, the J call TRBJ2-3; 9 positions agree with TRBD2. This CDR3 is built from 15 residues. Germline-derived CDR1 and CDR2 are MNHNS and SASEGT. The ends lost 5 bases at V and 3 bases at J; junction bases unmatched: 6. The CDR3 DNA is TGTGCCAGCAGTAACAGCGGGGGGCCAACAGATACGCAGTATTTT. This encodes CASSNSGGPTDTQYF.

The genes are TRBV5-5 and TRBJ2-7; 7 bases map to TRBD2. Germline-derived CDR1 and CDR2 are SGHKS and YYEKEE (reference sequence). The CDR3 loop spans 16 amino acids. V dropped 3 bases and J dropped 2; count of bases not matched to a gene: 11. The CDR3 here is CASSYTWTRGPYEQYF. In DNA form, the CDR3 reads TGTGCCAGCAGCTATACTTGGACTAGAGGCCCCTACGAGCAGTACTTC.

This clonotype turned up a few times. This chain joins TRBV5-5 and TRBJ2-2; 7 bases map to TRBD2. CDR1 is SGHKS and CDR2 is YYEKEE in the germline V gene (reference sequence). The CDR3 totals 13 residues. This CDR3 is CAAGATNTGELFF. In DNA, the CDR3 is TGTGCGGCGGGAGCCACCAACACCGGGGAGCTGTTTTTT.

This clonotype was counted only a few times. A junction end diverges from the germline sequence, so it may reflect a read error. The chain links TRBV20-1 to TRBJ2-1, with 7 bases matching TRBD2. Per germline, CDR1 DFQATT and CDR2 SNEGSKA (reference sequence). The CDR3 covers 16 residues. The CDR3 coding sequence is TGCTGTGCTAGAGATCTTGGGCGGGAGCGGTATAATGAGCAGTTCTTC. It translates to CCARDLGRERYNEQFF.

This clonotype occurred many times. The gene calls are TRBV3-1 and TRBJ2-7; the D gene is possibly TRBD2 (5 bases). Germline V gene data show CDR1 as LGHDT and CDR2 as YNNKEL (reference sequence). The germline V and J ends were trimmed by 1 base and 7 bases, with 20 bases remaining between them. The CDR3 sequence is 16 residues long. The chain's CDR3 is CASSQVKRQAWREQYF. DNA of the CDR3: TGTGCCAGCAGCCAAGTTAAGCGGCAGGCTTGGAGGGAGCAGTACTTC.

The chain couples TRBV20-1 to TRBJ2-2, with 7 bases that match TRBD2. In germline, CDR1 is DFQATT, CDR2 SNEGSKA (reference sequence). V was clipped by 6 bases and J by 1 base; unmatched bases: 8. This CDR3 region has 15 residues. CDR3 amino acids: CSASNGGLNTGELFF. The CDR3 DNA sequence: TGCAGTGCCTCAAACGGGGGGTTGAACACCGGGGAGCTGTTTTTT.

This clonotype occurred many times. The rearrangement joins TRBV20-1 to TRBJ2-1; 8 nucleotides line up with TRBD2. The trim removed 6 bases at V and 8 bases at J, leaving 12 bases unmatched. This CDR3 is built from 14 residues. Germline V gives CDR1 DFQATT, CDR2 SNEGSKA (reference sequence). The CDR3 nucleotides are TGCAGTGCCCGGATAGCGGGGATGATCTATGAGCAGTTCTTC. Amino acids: CSARIAGMIYEQFF.

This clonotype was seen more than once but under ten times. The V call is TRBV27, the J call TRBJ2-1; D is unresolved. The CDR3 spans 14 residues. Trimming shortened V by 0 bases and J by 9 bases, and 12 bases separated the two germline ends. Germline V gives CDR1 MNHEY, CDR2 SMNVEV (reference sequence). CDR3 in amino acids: CASSLSASWAEQFF. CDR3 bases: TGTGCCAGCAGTTTATCAGCCAGTTGGGCTGAGCAGTTCTTC.

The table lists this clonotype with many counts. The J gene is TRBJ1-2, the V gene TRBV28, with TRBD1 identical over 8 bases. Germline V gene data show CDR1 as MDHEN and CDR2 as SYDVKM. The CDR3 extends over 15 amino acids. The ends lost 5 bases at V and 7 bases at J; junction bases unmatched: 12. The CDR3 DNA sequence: TGTGCCAGCAGTCTCATAAAGACAGGGGCGGGTGGCTACACCTTC. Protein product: CASSLIKTGAGGYTF.

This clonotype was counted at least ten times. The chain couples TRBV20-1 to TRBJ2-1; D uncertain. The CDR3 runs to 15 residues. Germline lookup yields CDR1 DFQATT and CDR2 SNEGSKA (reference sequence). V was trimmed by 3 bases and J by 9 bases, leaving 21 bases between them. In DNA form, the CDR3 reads TGCAGTGCTAGCCCTGCTAACGGAAGAGACCCTGAGCAGTTCTTC. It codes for CSASPANGRDPEQFF.

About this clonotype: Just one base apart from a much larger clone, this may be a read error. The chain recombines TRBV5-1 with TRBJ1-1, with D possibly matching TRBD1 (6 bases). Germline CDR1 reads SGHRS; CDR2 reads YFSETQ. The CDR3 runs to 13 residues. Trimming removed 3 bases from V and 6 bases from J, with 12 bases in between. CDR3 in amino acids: CASSWDTDPEAFF. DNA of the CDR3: TGCGCCAGCAGCTGGGACACTGACCCTGAAGCTTTCTTT.